This T cell receptor (beta chain) is drawn from a study of blood T cell repertoires in COVID-19 (dated by TCRdb to the early 2020s). In the study overall: Samples from collaborators originated in the United States, Italy and Spain and spanned both the acute and convalescent phases of COVID-19. Nearly every sample came with metadata listing a de-identified subject ID, COVID-19 status, age in years and sex. The repertoires were made available in a free public database intended to serve as a resource for research on the immune response to SARS-CoV-2. The prospective study material was composed of cDNA or gDNA derived from T cells, B-cell-depleted T cells, or PBMCs. The samples were drawn from the first 160 participants of the ongoing ImmuneRACE study and from 950 to 1,500 subjects provided by 6 global collaborators. Where HLA class I and class II types were available, the types were taken from metadata supplied by the sample provider, not from assay-based typing. Subjects who had been exposed to COVID-19, were actively infected with it, or had recovered from it provided the deeply sampled blood TCRbeta repertoires that made up the dataset.

TCRbeta CDR3 regions were amplified from genomic DNA by means of the immunoSEQ Assay, a bias-controlled multiplex PCR. The authors' analysis ran thus. The number of nucleated cells in each sample was estimated by amplification of reference gene primers within the assay. To quantify the absolute abundance of each unique TCRbeta CDR3 rearrangement, sequence reads were collapsed and filtered. Productive Simpson clonality was computed per sample as the square root of Simpson's diversity index over productive rearrangements. The table was pulled from immuneACCESS by TCRdb, which kept in-frame rearrangements only. Such tables lose some clones; where checked, under half of the loss comes from unresolved V genes, and the rest has no known cause. The V and J calls and the clone size are those of that table, but D and trimming were determined from the DNA. The sample table shows approximately 170,000 clones, and roughly 85% are seen once. The top ten clones comprise 4.4% of the sample.

On this clone itself: Its antigen is unknown. No base qualities exist here, and no much larger clone lies one base off it.

Results and caveats for the whole study, not just this receptor: The quantity of clinical and demographic metadata differed by source and by participant and was supplied without curation.

Via the germline V gene (reference sequence), CDR1 is SEHNR and CDR2 FQNEAQ. V lost 3 bases and J lost 2 bases, and the count of bases not matched to a germline gene is 6. The CDR3 spans 15 residues, from the cysteine through the phenylalanine. The entry retains the CDR3 DNA only, 45 bases that are in frame from base 1. Enrolling through a virtual design, the prospective study's participants ranged in age from roughly 18 to 89 years and lived across roughly 23 United States geographic areas. Cohort assignment in the prospective study relied on participant-reported clinical history from a screening survey and a study questionnaire. For ImmuneRACE Cohort 3, a participant was defined as recovered based on two consecutive negative NP/OP PCR tests, clearance by a healthcare professional, or resolution of symptoms. Mobile phlebotomists in the prospective study collected whole blood, serum and a nasopharyngeal or oropharyngeal swab from every participant. Prospective study participants could optionally give additional blood draws and questionnaires over a roughly two-month period. Before DNA extraction, blood samples from the prospective study were shipped at room temperature or frozen.

The chain employs TRBV7-9 and TRBJ2-5; 7 middle bases align to TRBD1. The sample consisted of PBMCs or T cells enriched from blood (not recorded which). The TCR comes from a woman aged 50 to 60 who had recovered from COVID-19. The CDR3 here reads CASSLRGREQETQYF. In nucleotides, the sequence is TGTGCCAGCAGCTTGAGGGGGCGCGAACAAGAGACCCAGTACTTC. The CDR3 plus the reference TRBV7-9 and TRBJ2-5 genes for the other parts give the full variable domain: DTGVSQNPRHKITKRGQNVTFRCDPISEHNRLYWYRQTLGQGPEFLTYFQNEAQLEKSRLLSDRFSAERPKGSFSTLEIQRTEQGDSAMYLCASSLRGREQETQYFGPGTRLLVL.